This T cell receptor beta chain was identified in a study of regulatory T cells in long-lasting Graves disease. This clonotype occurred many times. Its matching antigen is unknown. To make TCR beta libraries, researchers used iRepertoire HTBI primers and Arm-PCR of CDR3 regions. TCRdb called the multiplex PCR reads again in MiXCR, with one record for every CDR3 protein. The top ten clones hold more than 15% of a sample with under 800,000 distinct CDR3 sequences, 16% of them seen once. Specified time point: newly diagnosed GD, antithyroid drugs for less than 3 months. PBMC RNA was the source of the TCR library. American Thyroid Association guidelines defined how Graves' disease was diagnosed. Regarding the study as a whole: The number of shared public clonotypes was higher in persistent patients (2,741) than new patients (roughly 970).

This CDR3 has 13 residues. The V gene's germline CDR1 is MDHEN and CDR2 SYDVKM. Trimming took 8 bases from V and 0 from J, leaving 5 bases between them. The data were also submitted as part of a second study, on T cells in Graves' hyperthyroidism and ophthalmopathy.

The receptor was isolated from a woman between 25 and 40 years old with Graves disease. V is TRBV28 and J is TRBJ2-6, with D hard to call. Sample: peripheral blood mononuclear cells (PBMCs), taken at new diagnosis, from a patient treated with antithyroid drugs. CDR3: CASRNSGANVLTF. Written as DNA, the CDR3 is TGTGCCAGCCGGAACTCTGGGGCCAACGTCCTGACTTTC.